These 9 T cell receptor beta chains were all obtained from the same sample, sequenced in a study of shared clonotypes between healthy human individuals. The method was immunoSEQ multiplex PCR; TCRdb's version includes in-frame clones alone and lacks a portion of them. The repertoire holds about 530,000 clones, with over 75% as singletons. The sample taken for sequencing was PBMCs. The source of these receptors is a middle-aged woman in good health. Some clones in this sample may be carry-over from other donors' samples.

This sequence joins TRBV5-4 and TRBJ1-1; tentatively, D is TRBD1 (5 bases). The CDR3 extends over 14 amino acids. Germline values: CDR1 SGHNT, CDR2 YYREEE (reference sequence). The V end was cut by 5 bases, the J end by 2 bases, with 13 bases between. The CDR3 DNA reads TGTGCCAGCAGGGGGGACCCGGATAACACTGAAGCTTTCTTT. Its protein product is CASRGDPDNTEAFF.

The rearrangement uses TRBV10-3 and TRBJ2-5; TRBD2 matches 7 bases. The J call could be wrong; TRBJ2-7 is a better fit for the DNA end. CDR3 length equals 14 residues. In germline, CDR1 is ENHRY, CDR2 SYGVKD. Written as DNA, the CDR3 is TGTGCCACCCAACCAGGACTAGTTATCTACGAGCAGTACTTC. Protein product: CATQPGLVIYEQYF.

CDR3 amino acids: CASSLVAGVRETQYF. CDR3 DNA sequence: TGCGCCAGCAGCTTGGTGGCGGGAGTGAGAGAGACCCAGTACTTC. The rearrangement uses TRBV5-1 and TRBJ2-5, with TRBD2 identical over 7 bases. The CDR3 covers 15 residues. The V gene end was trimmed by 0 bases and the J gene end by 4 bases; junction bases not matched to a gene: 6. Germline assignment: CDR1 SGHRS and CDR2 YFSETQ.

This rearrangement joins TRBV28 to TRBJ2-2; TRBD2 matches at 13 bases. The ends lost 5 bases at V and 0 bases at J; junction bases unmatched: 9. This CDR3 contains 19 residues. Germline V gives CDR1 MDHEN, CDR2 SYDVKM. CDR3 nucleotides: TGTGCCAGCAGTCGGCCCCTACTAGCGGGAGGGGCGAACACCGGGGAGCTGTTTTTT. This sequence encodes CASSRPLLAGGANTGELFF.

The V gene is TRBV28, the J gene TRBJ1-6; no clear D gene. The CDR3 is made up of 14 amino acids. V dropped 7 bases and J dropped 1 base, with 8 bases sitting between them. The germline V gene has CDR1 MDHEN and CDR2 SYDVKM. The CDR3 DNA follows: TGTGCCAGCACGGCGAGGTCCTATAATTCACCCCTCCACTTT. This codes for CASTARSYNSPLHF.

V is TRBV6-5 and J is TRBJ2-5; tentatively, D is TRBD1 or TRBD2 (5 bases each). The CDR3 consists of 13 residues. CDR1 and CDR2 (germline): MNHEY, SVGAGI. The V and J ends lost 6 bases and 5 bases respectively, with 13 bases between them. CDR3 bases: TGTGCCAGCAGCCGGGGCAGATGGGAGACCCAGTACTTC. Translating it yields CASSRGRWETQYF.

The gene calls are TRBV11-1 and TRBJ2-1, with 7 bases fitting TRBD2. Trimming removed 5 bases from V and 9 bases from J; junction bases left unmatched: 22. CDR3 length: 18 residues. From germline, CDR1 is SGHAT and CDR2 FQDESV (reference sequence). DNA of the CDR3: TGTGCCAGCAGCCCAGTGGGTTATCGGACTAGTGCCATAGGTGAGCAGTTCTTC. It yields the protein CASSPVGYRTSAIGEQFF.

This clone has only a few counts. J is TRBJ2-7 and V is TRBV6-9, with D perhaps matching TRBD1 (6 bases). Germline V lookup: CDR1 MNHGY, CDR2 SVAAGI. There are 14 residues in the CDR3. The germline V and J ends were trimmed by 4 bases and 4 bases, with 14 bases remaining between them. This CDR3 reads CASSWGTFLYEQYF. The CDR3 coding sequence is TGTGCCAGCAGTTGGGGGACATTTCTTTACGAGCAGTACTTC.

J is TRBJ1-5 and V is TRBV4-1; D call uncertain. The CDR3 is 13 residues long. The germline gives CDR1 MGHRA, CDR2 YSYEKL. V was pared by 4 bases and J by 3 bases, with 7 bases between. CDR3 nucleotide sequence: TGCGCCAGCAGCCTAGGGCCCAATCAGCCCCAGCATTTT. It translates to CASSLGPNQPQHF.